This T cell receptor (beta chain) comes out of a study of blood T cell repertoires in COVID-19. Study background: Both acute and convalescent COVID-19 samples were obtained from the United States, Italy and Spain. In each case, the material was cDNA or gDNA derived from T cells, B-cell-depleted T cells, or PBMCs.

Germline V gene data show CDR1 as SNHLY and CDR2 as FYNNEI. The CDR3 totals 15 residues. V dropped 1 base and J dropped 5 bases, with 13 bases sitting between them. The data were produced by immunoSEQ multiplex PCR, yet TCRdb's version contains in-frame clones alone and is incomplete. The sample shows 40,000 to 55,000 clones, 85% to 95% of them seen only once. The J gene is TRBJ2-3, the V gene TRBV2; possibly TRBD2 for D (7 bases). This clonotype originated in a human donor in a cohort sampled during active COVID-19. The sample consisted of peripheral blood. Here the CDR3 reads CASSEVTRGGDTQYF. DNA of the CDR3: TGTGCCAGCAGTGAAGTCACTAGGGGGGGAGATACGCAGTATTTT.